This is a list of T cell receptor beta chains from one sample in a study of regulatory dendritic cells for organ transplantation. This table comes from immunoSEQ multiplex PCR, and its TCRdb copy is limited to in-frame clones, with some not included. The repertoire holds 25,000 to 30,000 clones, with roughly 84% as singletons. Sequenced: naive CD8+ T cells from blood. The receptors come from a human donor in good health. Both conserved end residues are part of each CDR3. The order of the fields is V gene, clone size, D gene, J gene, CDR3 protein, CDR3 DNA. A D gene is named only where the DNA matches it firmly. Size tells how often a clone was seen (once, few, many) or the class of an expanded clone, and some rows leave it out.

v_call: TRBV6-5
clone_size: -
d_call: -
j_call: TRBJ2-1
cdr3_aa: CASNDVGGREQFF
cdr3_nt: TGTGCCAGCAATGACGTCGGGGGACGAGAGCAGTTCTTC

v_call: TRBV6-4
clone_size: few
d_call: -
j_call: TRBJ1-1
cdr3_aa: CASSVGLHTEAFF
cdr3_nt: TGTGCCAGCAGTGTCGGACTCCACACTGAAGCTTTCTTT

v_call: TRBV4-1
clone_size: -
d_call: TRBD2
j_call: TRBJ2-1
cdr3_aa: CASSPSFSGGPYNEQFF
cdr3_nt: TGCGCCAGCAGCCCATCCTTTAGCGGGGGGCCCTACAATGAGCAGTTCTTC

v_call: TRBV15
clone_size: few
d_call: -
j_call: TRBJ1-1
cdr3_aa: CATSRAVATEAFF
cdr3_nt: TGTGCCACCAGCAGGGCAGTGGCCACTGAAGCTTTCTTT

v_call: TRBV4-1
clone_size: few
d_call: -
j_call: TRBJ1-1
cdr3_aa: CASSQGRGGTEAFF
cdr3_nt: TGCGCCAGCAGCCAGGGAAGGGGCGGAACTGAAGCTTTCTTT

v_call: TRBV7-9
clone_size: once
d_call: -
j_call: TRBJ2-7
cdr3_aa: CASSSFGVGEDYEQYF
cdr3_nt: TGTGCCAGCAGCTCCTTTGGAGTAGGGGAGGACTACGAGCAGTACTTC

v_call: TRBV27
clone_size: -
d_call: TRBD2
j_call: TRBJ2-1
cdr3_aa: CASAEGYGLAVNNEQFF
cdr3_nt: TGTGCCAGCGCGGAAGGTTATGGACTAGCGGTTAACAATGAGCAGTTCTTC

v_call: TRBV13
clone_size: -
d_call: -
j_call: TRBJ2-1
cdr3_aa: CASSHGLRADYNEQFF
cdr3_nt: TGTGCCAGCAGCCACGGGTTGCGGGCGGATTACAATGAGCAGTTCTTC

v_call: TRBV7-9
clone_size: -
d_call: TRBD2
j_call: TRBJ2-5
cdr3_aa: CASSKRDGQETQYF
cdr3_nt: TGTGCCAGCAGCAAGCGGGACGGCCAAGAGACCCAGTACTTC

v_call: TRBV4-3
clone_size: -
d_call: TRBD2
j_call: TRBJ2-1
cdr3_aa: CASSLTRGGAMGNEQFF
cdr3_nt: TGCGCCAGCAGCCTGACCCGCGGGGGGGCAATGGGGAATGAGCAGTTCTTC

v_call: TRBV9
clone_size: -
d_call: -
j_call: TRBJ1-2
cdr3_aa: CASSVEGAYGYTF
cdr3_nt: TGTGCCAGCAGCGTAGAAGGGGCCTATGGCTACACCTTC

v_call: TRBV25-1
clone_size: -
d_call: -
j_call: TRBJ2-3
cdr3_aa: CASSEYFTVSSTDTQYF
cdr3_nt: TGTGCCAGCAGTGAATATTTCACAGTTTCTAGCACAGATACGCAGTATTTT

v_call: TRBV11-2
clone_size: -
d_call: -
j_call: TRBJ2-7
cdr3_aa: CASSFYGDSYEQYF
cdr3_nt: TGTGCCAGCAGCTTTTACGGAGACTCCTACGAGCAGTACTTC

v_call: TRBV14
clone_size: -
d_call: -
j_call: TRBJ2-7
cdr3_aa: CASSHPRGRGLLYEQYF
cdr3_nt: TGTGCCAGCAGCCACCCAAGGGGCCGGGGACTCCTCTACGAGCAGTACTTC

v_call: TRBV11-2
clone_size: -
d_call: -
j_call: TRBJ1-6
cdr3_aa: CASSLGAGASPLHF
cdr3_nt: TGTGCCAGCAGCTTAGGAGCAGGGGCTTCACCCCTCCACTTT

v_call: TRBV7-9
clone_size: -
d_call: -
j_call: TRBJ1-1
cdr3_aa: CASSPNSNTEAFF
cdr3_nt: TGTGCCAGCAGCCCCAACAGTAACACTGAAGCTTTCTTT

v_call: TRBV19
clone_size: -
d_call: -
j_call: TRBJ1-6
cdr3_aa: CATSGRDTSSYNSPPHF
cdr3_nt: TGTGCCACTAGCGGCCGGGACACCAGCTCCTATAATTCACCCCCCCACTTT

v_call: TRBV27
clone_size: few
d_call: -
j_call: TRBJ2-7
cdr3_aa: CASSRLGDLEQYF
cdr3_nt: TGTGCCAGCAGCCGTCTAGGGGACTTGGAGCAGTACTTC

v_call: TRBV6-4
clone_size: -
d_call: TRBD2
j_call: TRBJ2-1
cdr3_aa: CASSVGGGAYEQFF
cdr3_nt: TGTGCCAGCAGTGTCGGCGGGGGGGCCTATGAGCAGTTCTTC